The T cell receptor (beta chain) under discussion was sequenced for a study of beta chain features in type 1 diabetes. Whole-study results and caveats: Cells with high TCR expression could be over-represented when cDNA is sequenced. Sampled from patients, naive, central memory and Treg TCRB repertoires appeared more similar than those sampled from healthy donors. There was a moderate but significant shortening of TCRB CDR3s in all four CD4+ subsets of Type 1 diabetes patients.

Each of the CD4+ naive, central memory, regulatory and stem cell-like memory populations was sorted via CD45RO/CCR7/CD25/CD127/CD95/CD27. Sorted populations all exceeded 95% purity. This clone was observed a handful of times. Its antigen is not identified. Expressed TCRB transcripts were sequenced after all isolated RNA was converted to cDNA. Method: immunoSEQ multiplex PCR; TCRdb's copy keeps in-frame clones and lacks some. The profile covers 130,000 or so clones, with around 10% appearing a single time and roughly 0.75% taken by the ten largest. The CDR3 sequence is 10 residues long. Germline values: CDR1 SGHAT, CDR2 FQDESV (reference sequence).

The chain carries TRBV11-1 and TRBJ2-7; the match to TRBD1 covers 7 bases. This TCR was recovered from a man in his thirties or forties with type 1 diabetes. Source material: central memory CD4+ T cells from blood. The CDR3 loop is CSGQTYEQYF. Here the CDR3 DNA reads TGTTCGGGACAGACCTACGAGCAGTACTTC.